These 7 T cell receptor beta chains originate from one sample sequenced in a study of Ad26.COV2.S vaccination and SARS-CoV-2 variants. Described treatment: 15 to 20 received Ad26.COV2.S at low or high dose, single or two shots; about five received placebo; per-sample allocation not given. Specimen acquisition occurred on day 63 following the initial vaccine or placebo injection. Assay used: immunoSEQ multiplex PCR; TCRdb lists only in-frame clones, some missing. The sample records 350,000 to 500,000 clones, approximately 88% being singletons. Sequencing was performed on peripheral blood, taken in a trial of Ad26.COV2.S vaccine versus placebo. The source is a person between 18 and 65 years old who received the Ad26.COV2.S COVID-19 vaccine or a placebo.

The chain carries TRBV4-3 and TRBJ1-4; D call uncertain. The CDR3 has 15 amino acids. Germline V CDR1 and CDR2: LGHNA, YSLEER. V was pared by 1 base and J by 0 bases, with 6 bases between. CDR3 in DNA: TGCGCCAGCAGCCAAGGAGTAGCAACTAATGAAAAACTGTTTTTT. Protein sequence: CASSQGVATNEKLFF.

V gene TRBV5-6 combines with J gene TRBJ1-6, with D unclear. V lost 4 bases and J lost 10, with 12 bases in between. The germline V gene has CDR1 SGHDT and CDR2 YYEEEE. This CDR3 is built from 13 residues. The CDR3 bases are TGTGCCAGCAGCCGAGAGAGGGCCTCACCCCTCCACTTT. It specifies CASSRERASPLHF.

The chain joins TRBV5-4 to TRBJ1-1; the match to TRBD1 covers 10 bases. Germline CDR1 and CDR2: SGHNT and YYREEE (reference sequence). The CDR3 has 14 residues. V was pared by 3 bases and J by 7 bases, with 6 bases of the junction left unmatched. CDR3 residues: CASSSTGTGVEAFF. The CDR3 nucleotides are TGTGCCAGCAGCTCCACCGGGACAGGGGTTGAAGCTTTCTTT.

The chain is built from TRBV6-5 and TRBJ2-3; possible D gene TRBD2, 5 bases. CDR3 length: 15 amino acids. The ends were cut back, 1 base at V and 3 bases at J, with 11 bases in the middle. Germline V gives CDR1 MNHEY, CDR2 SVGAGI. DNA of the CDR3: TGTGCCAGCAGTTACTTGGCTAGCTCGACAGATACGCAGTATTTT. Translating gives CASSYLASSTDTQYF.

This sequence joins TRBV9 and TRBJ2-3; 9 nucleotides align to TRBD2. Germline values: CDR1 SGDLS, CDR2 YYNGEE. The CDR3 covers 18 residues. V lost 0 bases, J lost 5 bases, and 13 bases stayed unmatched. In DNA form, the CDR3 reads TGTGCCAGCAGCGTAGGCGGTAGGGCGGGGGGGAACTTAGATACGCAGTATTTT. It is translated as CASSVGGRAGGNLDTQYF.

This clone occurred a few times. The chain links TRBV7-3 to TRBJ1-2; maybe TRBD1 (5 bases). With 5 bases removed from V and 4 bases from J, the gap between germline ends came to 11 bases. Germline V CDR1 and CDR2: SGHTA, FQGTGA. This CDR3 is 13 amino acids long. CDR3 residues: CASSDTTGYGYTF. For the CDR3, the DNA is TGTGCCAGCAGCGACACCACAGGCTATGGCTACACCTTC.

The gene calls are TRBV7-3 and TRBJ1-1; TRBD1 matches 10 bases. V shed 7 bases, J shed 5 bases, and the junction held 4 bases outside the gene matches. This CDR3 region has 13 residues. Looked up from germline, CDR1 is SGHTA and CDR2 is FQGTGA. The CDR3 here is CASKDRGSTEAFF. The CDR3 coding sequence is TGTGCCAGCAAGGACAGGGGGTCTACTGAAGCTTTCTTT.